Each of the 24 T cell receptor beta chains below was sequenced from the same sample in a study of blood T cell repertoires in COVID-19. TCRdb keeps only in-frame clones here, not all; method: immunoSEQ multiplex PCR. The sample holds about 250,000 clones, approximately 90% seen once. Material for sequencing was PBMCs or T cells enriched from blood (not recorded which). The receptors were gathered from a man aged 35 to 55 who had recovered from COVID-19.

The CDR3 sequence: CASSLGGYSGNTIYF. Written as DNA, the CDR3 is TGTGCCAGCAGCCTTGGGGGCTACTCTGGAAACACCATATATTTT. J is TRBJ1-3 and V is TRBV7-6, with a possible D match to TRBD1 (6 bases). Per germline, CDR1 SGHVS and CDR2 FNYEAQ. The CDR3 covers 15 residues. Trimming left V 5 bases short and J 0 bases short, with 11 bases between.

In its sample, this clone was seen once. The V and J genes are TRBV5-6 and TRBJ1-2, with D possibly being TRBD1 (6 bases). The V gene lost 4 bases and the J gene lost 4 bases, with 20 bases spanning the gap. Germline CDR1 is SGHDT and CDR2 is YYEEEE. The CDR3 loop spans 16 amino acids. CDR3 nucleotides: TGTGCCAGCAGCGAAAGTACAGGGTCCGTCGTCTATGGCTACACCTTC. It is translated as CASSESTGSVVYGYTF.

The gene calls are TRBV21-1 and TRBJ1-5. TRBV21-1 is given as a pseudogene. This CDR3 has 20 residues. The CDR3 DNA is TGTGCCAGCAGCAAAGGAGTATGTGTCTCCCTCACCTATAGCAATCAGCCCCAGCATTTT. The encoded protein is CASSKGVCVSLTYSNQPQHF.

This clone was counted a single time. V and J are TRBV9 and TRBJ1-2; D possibly corresponds to TRBD1 (6 bases). V was clipped by 6 bases and J by 0 bases, with 18 bases between them. The germline V gene encodes CDR1 SGDLS and CDR2 YYNGEE. CDR3 length: 16 amino acids. The CDR3 sequence is CASKNDAGEANYGYTF. Written as DNA, the CDR3 is TGTGCCAGCAAAAACGATGCAGGGGAAGCTAACTATGGCTACACCTTC.

The J gene is TRBJ1-4, the V gene TRBV6-5; D gene unclear. The germline CDR1 and CDR2 sequences are MNHEY and SVGAGI. V shed 0 bases and J shed 6 bases, with 11 bases lying between them. The CDR3 is 15 residues long. DNA of the CDR3: TGTGCCAGCAGTTACTCGAATGGTTACTATGAAAAACTGTTTTTT. Protein: CASSYSNGYYEKLFF.

The rearrangement uses TRBV4-2 and TRBJ2-7; TRBD2 agrees at 8 bases. Germline CDR1 LGHNA, CDR2 YNFKEQ. V lost 0 bases, J lost 4 bases, and 2 bases stayed unmatched. The CDR3 loop spans 14 amino acids. In DNA, the CDR3 is TGTGCCAGCAGCCAAGACGGGGGGGGATACGAGCAGTACTTC. It encodes CASSQDGGGYEQYF.

This clone is a singleton in its sample. This rearrangement joins TRBV5-4 to TRBJ2-2; TRBD2 matches 12 bases. The CDR3 has 16 residues. Per germline, CDR1 SGHNT and CDR2 YYREEE (reference sequence). The junction had 5 bases not matched to a gene; V was cut back by 3 bases and J by 5 bases. CDR3 sequence (DNA): TGTGCCAGCAGCTCCGGACTAGCGGGATTAACCGGGGAGCTGTTTTTT. This sequence encodes CASSSGLAGLTGELFF.

V usage is TRBV9 and J usage is TRBJ2-2; D gene unclear. The CDR3 has 17 amino acids. V was clipped by 0 bases and J by 6 bases, with 18 bases between them. In germline, CDR1 is SGDLS, CDR2 YYNGEE. The CDR3 DNA reads as TGTGCCAGCAGCGTAGCTCCCTCCACAGCTGGTTCCGGGGAGCTGTTTTTT. Residues: CASSVAPSTAGSGELFF.

The chain employs TRBV28 and TRBJ1-2, with 7 nucleotides matching TRBD1. After removal of 6 bases from V and 4 bases from J, the junction contained 2 bases not matched to a gene. Germline lookup yields CDR1 MDHEN and CDR2 SYDVKM. The CDR3 totals 12 residues. The CDR3 is CASSDRVYGYTF. In DNA form, the CDR3 reads TGTGCCAGCAGCGACAGGGTCTATGGCTACACCTTC.

This chain connects TRBV28 to TRBJ1-1; D possibly corresponds to TRBD1 (5 bases). Trimming took 6 bases from V and 0 from J, leaving 14 bases between them. CDR3 length: 15 amino acids. Looked up from germline, CDR1 is MDHEN and CDR2 is SYDVKM. CDR3 amino acids: CASRPPPGMNTEAFF. CDR3 sequence (DNA): TGTGCCAGCAGACCCCCCCCAGGGATGAACACTGAAGCTTTCTTT.

A word on this clone: Because the CDR3 is missing its conserved closing phenylalanine or tryptophan, this is likely a read error. The chain joins TRBV3-1 (or the pseudogene TRBV3-2) to TRBJ1-2, with TRBD1 as a possible D gene (6 bases). The V end was cut by 0 bases, the J end by 2 bases, with 7 bases between. This CDR3 has 14 amino acids. Germline lookup yields CDR1 LGHDT and CDR2 YNNKEL (reference sequence). The DNA of the CDR3 is TGTGCCAGCAGCCAAGAGACAGGAAACTATGGCTACACCCTC. It translates to CASSQETGNYGYTL.

The CDR3 is CASSPAGGTEAFF. The CDR3 DNA reads TGTGCCAGCAGCCCCGCGGGGGGTACTGAAGCTTTCTTT. The V call is TRBV7-2, the J call TRBJ1-1; D is perhaps TRBD1 (5 bases). Germline-derived CDR1 and CDR2 are SGHTA and FQGNSA. V lost 5 bases and J 5 bases, leaving 12 bases between the germline ends. This CDR3 region has 13 residues.

CDR3 sequence reads: CASSRRAGGSTDTQYF. For the CDR3, the DNA is TGTGCCAGCAGCCGCCGGGCGGGGGGCTCCACAGATACGCAGTATTTT. The chain carries TRBV3-1 (or the pseudogene TRBV3-2) and TRBJ2-3, with 8 positions matching TRBD2. The CDR3 runs to 16 residues. Germline trimming cut 4 bases from V and 2 bases from J; bases unmatched to any gene: 8. Germline loops: CDR1 LGHDT, CDR2 YNNKEL (reference sequence).

The CDR3 loop is CASSSGGTGANVLTF. CDR3 DNA: TGTGCCAGCAGTTCAGGGGGGACTGGGGCCAACGTCCTGACTTTC. The chain has TRBV27 and TRBJ2-6; D is perhaps TRBD1 (7 bases). CDR3 length equals 15 residues. With 4 bases removed from V and 2 bases from J, the gap between germline ends came to 9 bases. CDR1 is MNHEY and CDR2 is SMNVEV in the germline V gene (reference sequence).

The J gene is TRBJ2-7, the V gene TRBV28; a possible D gene is TRBD2 (6 bases). V was cut by 2 bases and J by 0 bases, with 11 bases left in between. Per the germline V gene, CDR1 is MDHEN and CDR2 is SYDVKM. The CDR3 extends over 15 amino acids. DNA of the CDR3: TGTGCCAGCAGTTTAGGAGGGAGGAGCTCCTACGAGCAGTACTTC. This sequence encodes CASSLGGRSSYEQYF.

This sequence joins TRBV7-3 and TRBJ2-7; D gene uncertain. The CDR3 loop spans 10 amino acids. Trimming cost V 10 bases and J 2 bases, with 6 bases left between them. Germline CDR1 and CDR2: SGHTA and FQGTGA. In DNA form, the CDR3 reads TGTGCCAACGAGCCCTACGAGCAGTACTTC. It yields the protein CANEPYEQYF.

The chain combines TRBV24-1 with TRBJ2-3, with 14 bases that match TRBD2. This CDR3 has 17 amino acids. J lost 6 bases, V lost 4 bases, and 8 bases had no gene match. Germline CDR1 and CDR2: KGHDR and SFDVKD. CDR3 sequence reads: CATSEAGLAGVRDTQYF. The CDR3 DNA reads TGTGCCACCAGTGAGGCGGGACTAGCGGGAGTCCGCGATACGCAGTATTTT.

This chain joins TRBV7-9 and TRBJ2-4; the match to TRBD1 covers 7 bases. Germline V gene lookup returns CDR1 SEHNR and CDR2 FQNEAQ (reference sequence). Trimming at V came to 5 bases and at J to 4 bases, leaving 8 bases not matched to a gene. This CDR3 has 15 amino acids. The CDR3 nucleotides are TGTGCCAGCAGCGACATGGGACAGCTAAAAAACATTCAGTACTTC. It translates to CASSDMGQLKNIQYF.

The chain uses TRBV10-2 and TRBJ1-5; D may be TRBD1 (5 bases). The ends were cut back, 7 bases at V and 5 bases at J, with 18 bases in the middle. Looked up from germline, CDR1 is WSHSY and CDR2 is SAAADI. The CDR3 spans 15 residues. CDR3 sequence: CASTEDRNRDQPQHF. For the CDR3, the DNA is TGCGCCAGCACCGAAGACAGAAACCGAGATCAGCCCCAGCATTTT.

The V call is TRBV4-2, the J call TRBJ1-4, with 8 nucleotides matching TRBD1. Trimming cost V 0 bases and J 13 bases; bases outside gene matches: 13. Germline V gene sequence: CDR1 LGHNA, CDR2 YNFKEQ. There are 16 residues in the CDR3. CDR3 region: CASSQDLGQVKFGLFF. The DNA for the CDR3 is TGTGCCAGCAGCCAAGACCTGGGACAGGTCAAATTCGGACTGTTTTTT.

This chain uses TRBV3-1 (or the pseudogene TRBV3-2) with TRBJ1-2, with D possibly being TRBD1 (6 bases). Germline V CDR1 and CDR2: LGHDT, YNNKEL (reference sequence). The CDR3 has 13 amino acids. Trimming took 5 bases from V and 2 from J, leaving 9 bases between them. The DNA for the CDR3 is TGTGCCAGCAGCTTAGGACAGAACTATGGCTACACCTTC. It encodes CASSLGQNYGYTF.

The chain employs TRBV28 and TRBJ2-3; 9 positions agree with TRBD1. Trimming at V came to 3 bases and at J to 3 bases, leaving 4 bases not matched to a gene. CDR3 length: 15 residues. Germline assignment: CDR1 MDHEN and CDR2 SYDVKM. DNA of the CDR3: TGTGCCAGCAGTTTCCCCGGGACAGGGACAGATACGCAGTATTTT. Residues: CASSFPGTGTDTQYF.

This clone was found once. The chain has TRBV28 and TRBJ1-3; weak D call: TRBD1 (5 bases). The CDR3 consists of 15 residues. In germline, CDR1 is MDHEN, CDR2 SYDVKM. Trimming shortened V by 5 bases and J by 0 bases, and 11 bases separated the two germline ends. The CDR3 loop is CASSLTQGSGNTIYF. The CDR3 coding sequence is TGTGCCAGCAGTCTTACCCAGGGCTCTGGAAACACCATATATTTT.

The chain joins TRBV6-5 to TRBJ1-3; D is possibly TRBD1 (5 bases). Looked up from germline, CDR1 is MNHEY and CDR2 is SVGAGI. Trimming took off 2 bases at V and 9 bases at J, with 14 bases between the two ends. The CDR3 consists of 14 residues. For the CDR3, the DNA is TGTGCCAGCAGTTACGGCGGACAAAGAAGCACCATATATTTT. Its protein is CASSYGGQRSTIYF.